This T cell receptor beta chain was observed in a study of glioma-infiltrating T cells after dendritic cell vaccination. Study as a whole: Patients had newly diagnosed or recurrent glioblastoma and received dendritic cell vaccines.

TCRdb's copy holds only in-frame clones and misses some; the assay was immunoSEQ multiplex PCR. The data hold more than 95,000 clones, with roughly 90% observed a single time. From germline, CDR1 is LGHNA and CDR2 YNFKEQ. J gave up 3 bases and V 0 bases, and 0 bases lay outside the gene matches. The CDR3 runs 15 residues. The time point is: after dendritic cell vaccination, including at tumor progression/relapse. Patients had residual fresh-frozen tumor tissue and more than two years of survival data. No glioblastoma patient carried an isocitrate dehydrogenase mutation. This TCR was sampled from a human donor with glioblastoma. Sequenced material: blood, taken after dendritic cell vaccination. The chain recombines TRBV4-2 with TRBJ2-5; TRBD2 matches 11 bases. In DNA form, the CDR3 reads TGTGCCAGCAGCCAAGATAGCGGGAGGGAAGAGACCCAGTACTTC. Protein: CASSQDSGREETQYF.